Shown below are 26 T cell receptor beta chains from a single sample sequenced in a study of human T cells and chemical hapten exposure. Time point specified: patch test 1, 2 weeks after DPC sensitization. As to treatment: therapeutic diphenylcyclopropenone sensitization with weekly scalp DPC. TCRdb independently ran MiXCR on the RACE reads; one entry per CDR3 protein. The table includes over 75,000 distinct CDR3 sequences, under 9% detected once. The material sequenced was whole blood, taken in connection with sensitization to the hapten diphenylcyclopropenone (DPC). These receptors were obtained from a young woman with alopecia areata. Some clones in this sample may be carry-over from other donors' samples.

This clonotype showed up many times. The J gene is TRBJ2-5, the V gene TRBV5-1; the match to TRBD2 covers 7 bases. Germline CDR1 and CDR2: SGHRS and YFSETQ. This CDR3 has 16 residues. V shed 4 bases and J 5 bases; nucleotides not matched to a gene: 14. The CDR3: CASSPRPSGTEETQYF. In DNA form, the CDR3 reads TGCGCCAGCAGCCCCCGGCCTAGCGGAACCGAGGAGACCCAGTACTTC. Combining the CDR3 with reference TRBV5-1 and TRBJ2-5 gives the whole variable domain KAGVTQTPRYLIKTRGQQVTLSCSPISGHRSVSWYQQTPGQGLQFLFEYFSETQRNKGNFPGRFSGRQFSNSRSEMNVSTLELGDSALYLCASSPRPSGTEETQYFGPGTRLLVL.

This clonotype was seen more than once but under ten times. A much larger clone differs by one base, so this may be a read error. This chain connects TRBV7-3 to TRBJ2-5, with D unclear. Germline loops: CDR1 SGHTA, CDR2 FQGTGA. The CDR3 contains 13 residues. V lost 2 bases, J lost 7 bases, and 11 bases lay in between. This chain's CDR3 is CASSLGREGTQYF. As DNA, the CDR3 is TGTGCCAGCAGCTTAGGACGAGAAGGGACCCAGTACTTC.

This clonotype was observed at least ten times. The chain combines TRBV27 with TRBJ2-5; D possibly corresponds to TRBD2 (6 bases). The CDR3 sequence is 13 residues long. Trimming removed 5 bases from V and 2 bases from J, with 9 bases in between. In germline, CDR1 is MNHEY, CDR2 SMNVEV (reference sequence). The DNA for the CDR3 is TGTGCCAGCAGTAGGAGGGGACAAGAGACCCAGTACTTC. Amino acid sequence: CASSRRGQETQYF.

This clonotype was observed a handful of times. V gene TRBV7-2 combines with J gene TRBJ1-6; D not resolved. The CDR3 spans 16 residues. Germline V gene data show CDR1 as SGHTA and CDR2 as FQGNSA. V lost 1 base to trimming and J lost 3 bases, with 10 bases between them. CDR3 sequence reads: CASSLGVGIYNSPLHF. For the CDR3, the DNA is TGTGCCAGCAGCTTAGGTGTGGGAATCTATAATTCACCCCTCCACTTT.

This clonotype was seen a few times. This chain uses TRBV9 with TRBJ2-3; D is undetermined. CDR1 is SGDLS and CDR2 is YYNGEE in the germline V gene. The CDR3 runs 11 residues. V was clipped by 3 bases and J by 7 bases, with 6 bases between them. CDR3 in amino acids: CASSASNTQYF. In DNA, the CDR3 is TGTGCCAGCAGCGCCTCGAATACGCAGTATTTT.

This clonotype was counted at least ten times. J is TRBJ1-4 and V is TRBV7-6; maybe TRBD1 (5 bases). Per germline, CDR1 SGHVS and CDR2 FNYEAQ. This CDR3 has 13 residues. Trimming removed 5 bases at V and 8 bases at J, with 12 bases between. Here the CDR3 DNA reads TGTGCCAGCAGCCCAAGCAGGGTCGAAAAACTGTTTTTT. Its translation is CASSPSRVEKLFF.

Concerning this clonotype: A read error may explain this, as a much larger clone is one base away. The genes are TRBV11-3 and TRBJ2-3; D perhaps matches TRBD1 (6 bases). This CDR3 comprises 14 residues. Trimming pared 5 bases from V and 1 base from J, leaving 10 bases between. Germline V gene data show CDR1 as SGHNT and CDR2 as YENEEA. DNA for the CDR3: TGTGCCAGCAGCGTGGACAGTTGCACAGATACGCAGTATTTT. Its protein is CASSVDSCTDTQYF. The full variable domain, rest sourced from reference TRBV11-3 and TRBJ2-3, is EAGVVQSPRYKIIEKKQPVAFWCNPISGHNTLYWYLQNLGQGPELLIRYENEEAVDDSQLPKDRFSAERLKGVDSTLKIQPAELGDSAVYLCASSVDSCTDTQYFGPGTRLTVL.

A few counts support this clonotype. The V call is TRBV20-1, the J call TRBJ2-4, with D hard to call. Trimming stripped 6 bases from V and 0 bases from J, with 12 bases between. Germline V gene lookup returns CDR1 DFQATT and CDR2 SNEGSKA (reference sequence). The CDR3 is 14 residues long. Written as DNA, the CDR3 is TGCAGTGCGCTGGACCAGCTAGCCAAAAACATTCAGTACTTC. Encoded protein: CSALDQLAKNIQYF.

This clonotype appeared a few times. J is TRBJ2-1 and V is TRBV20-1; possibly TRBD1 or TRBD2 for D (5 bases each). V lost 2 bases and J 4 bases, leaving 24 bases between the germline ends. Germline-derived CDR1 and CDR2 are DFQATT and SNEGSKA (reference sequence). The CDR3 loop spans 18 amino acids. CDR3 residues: CSARFDRRGAGKYNEQFF. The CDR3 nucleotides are TGCAGTGCTAGATTTGATCGAAGAGGGGCAGGGAAATACAATGAGCAGTTCTTC.

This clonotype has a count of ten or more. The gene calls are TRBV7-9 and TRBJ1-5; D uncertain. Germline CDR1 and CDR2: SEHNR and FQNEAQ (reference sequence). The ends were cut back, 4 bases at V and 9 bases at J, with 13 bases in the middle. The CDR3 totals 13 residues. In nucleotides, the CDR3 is TGTGCCAGCAGCTCCGGGCCACCATGGCCCCAGCATTTT. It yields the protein CASSSGPPWPQHF. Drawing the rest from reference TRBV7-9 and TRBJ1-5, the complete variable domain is DTGVSQNPRHKITKRGQNVTFRCDPISEHNRLYWYRQTLGQGPEFLTYFQNEAQLEKSRLLSDRFSAERPKGSFSTLEIQRTEQGDSAMYLCASSSGPPWPQHFGDGTRLSIL.

The CDR3 nucleotides are TGTGCCAGCAGTGACGGCAGGGGCTACTATAATTCACCCCTCCACTTT. Protein product: CASSDGRGYYNSPLHF. The rearrangement links TRBV6-4 to TRBJ1-6, with D perhaps TRBD1 (6 bases). CDR3 length equals 16 residues. V was cut by 2 bases and J by 3 bases, with 11 bases left in between. Germline values: CDR1 MRHNA, CDR2 SNTAGT.

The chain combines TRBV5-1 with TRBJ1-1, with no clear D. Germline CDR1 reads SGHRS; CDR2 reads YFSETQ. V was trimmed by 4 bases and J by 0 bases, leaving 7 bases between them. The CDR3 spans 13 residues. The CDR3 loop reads CASSVQVNTEAFF. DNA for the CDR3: TGCGCCAGCAGCGTCCAGGTGAACACTGAAGCTTTCTTT.

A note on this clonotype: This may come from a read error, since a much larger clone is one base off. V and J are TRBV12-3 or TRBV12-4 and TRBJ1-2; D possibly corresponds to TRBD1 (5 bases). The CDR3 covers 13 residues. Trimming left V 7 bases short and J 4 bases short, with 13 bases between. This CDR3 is CASNFYGGYGYTF. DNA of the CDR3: TGTGCCAGCAATTTTTACGGGGGCTATGGCTACACCTTC.

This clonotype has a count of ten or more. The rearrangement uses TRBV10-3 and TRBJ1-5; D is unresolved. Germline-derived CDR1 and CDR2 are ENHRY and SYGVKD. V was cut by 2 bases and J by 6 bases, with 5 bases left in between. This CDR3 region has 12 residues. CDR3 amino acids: CAISEGSQPQHF. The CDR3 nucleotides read TGTGCCATCAGTGAGGGTAGTCAGCCCCAGCATTTT.

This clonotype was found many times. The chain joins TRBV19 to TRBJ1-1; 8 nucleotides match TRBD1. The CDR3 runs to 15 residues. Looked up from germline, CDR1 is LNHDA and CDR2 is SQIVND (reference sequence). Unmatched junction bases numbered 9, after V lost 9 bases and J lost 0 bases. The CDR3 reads CASRGTGTMNTEAFF. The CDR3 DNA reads TGTGCCAGCCGCGGGACAGGAACTATGAACACTGAAGCTTTCTTT.

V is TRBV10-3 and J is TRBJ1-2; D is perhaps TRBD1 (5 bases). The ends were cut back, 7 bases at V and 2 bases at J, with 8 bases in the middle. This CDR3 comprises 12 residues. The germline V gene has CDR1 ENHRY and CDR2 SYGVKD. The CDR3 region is CAIMGRNYGYTF. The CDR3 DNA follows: TGTGCCATCATGGGACGGAACTATGGCTACACCTTC.

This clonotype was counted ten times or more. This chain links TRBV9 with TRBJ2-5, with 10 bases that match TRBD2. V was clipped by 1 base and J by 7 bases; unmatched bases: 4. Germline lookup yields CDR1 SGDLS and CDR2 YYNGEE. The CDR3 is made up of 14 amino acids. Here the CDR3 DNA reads TGTGCCAGCAGCGTAAGCGGGGGGGCTGTGACCCAGTACTTC. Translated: CASSVSGGAVTQYF. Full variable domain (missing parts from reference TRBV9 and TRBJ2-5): DSGVTQTPKHLITATGQRVTLRCSPRSGDLSVYWYQQSLDQGLQFLIQYYNGEERAKGNILERFSAQQFPDLHSELNLSSLELGDSALYFCASSVSGGAVTQYFGPGTRLLVL.

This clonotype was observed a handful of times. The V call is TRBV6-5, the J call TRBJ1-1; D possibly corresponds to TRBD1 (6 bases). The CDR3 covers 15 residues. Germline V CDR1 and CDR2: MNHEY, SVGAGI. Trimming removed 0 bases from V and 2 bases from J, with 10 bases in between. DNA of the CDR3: TGTGCCAGCAGTTACTCGAGGACAGTCAACACTGAAGCTTTCTTT. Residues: CASSYSRTVNTEAFF.

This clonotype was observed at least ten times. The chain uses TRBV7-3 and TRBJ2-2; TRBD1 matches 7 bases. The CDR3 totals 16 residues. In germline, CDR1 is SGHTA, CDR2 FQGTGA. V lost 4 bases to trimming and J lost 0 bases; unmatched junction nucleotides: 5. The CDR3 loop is CASSSGQVTNTGELFF. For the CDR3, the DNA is TGTGCCAGCAGCTCCGGACAGGTTACGAACACCGGGGAGCTGTTTTTT.

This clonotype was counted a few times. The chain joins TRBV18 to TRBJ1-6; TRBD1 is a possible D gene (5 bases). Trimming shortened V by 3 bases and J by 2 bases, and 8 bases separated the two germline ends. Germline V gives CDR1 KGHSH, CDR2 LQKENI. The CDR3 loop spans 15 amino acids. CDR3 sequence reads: CASSPRGTYNSPLHF. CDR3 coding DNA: TGTGCCAGCTCACCCCGGGGGACCTATAATTCACCCCTCCACTTT.

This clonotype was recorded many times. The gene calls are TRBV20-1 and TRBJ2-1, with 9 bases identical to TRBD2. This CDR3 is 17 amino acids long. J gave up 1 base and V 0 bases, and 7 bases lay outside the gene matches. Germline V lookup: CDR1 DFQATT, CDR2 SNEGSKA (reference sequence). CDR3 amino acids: CSARDRGGGASYNEQFF. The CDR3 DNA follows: TGCAGTGCTAGAGATCGAGGCGGGGGGGCGTCCTACAATGAGCAGTTCTTC.

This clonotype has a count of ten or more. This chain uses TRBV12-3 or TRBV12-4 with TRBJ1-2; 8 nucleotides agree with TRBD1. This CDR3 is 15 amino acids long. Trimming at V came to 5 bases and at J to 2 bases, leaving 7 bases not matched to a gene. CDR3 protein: CASSLNRGMNYGYTF. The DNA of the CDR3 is TGTGCCAGCAGTCTTAACAGGGGGATGAACTATGGCTACACCTTC.

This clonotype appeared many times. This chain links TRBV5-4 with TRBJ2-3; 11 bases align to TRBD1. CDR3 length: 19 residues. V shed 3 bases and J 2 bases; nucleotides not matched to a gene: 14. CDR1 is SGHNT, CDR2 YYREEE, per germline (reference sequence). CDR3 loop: CASSSFPRTGGYDTDTQYF. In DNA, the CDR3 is TGTGCCAGCAGCTCCTTCCCAAGGACAGGGGGCTACGACACAGATACGCAGTATTTT. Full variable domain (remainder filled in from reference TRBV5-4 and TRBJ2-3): ETGVTQSPTHLIKTRGQQVTLRCSSQSGHNTVSWYQQALGQGPQFIFQYYREEENGRGNFPPRFSGLQFPNYSSELNVNALELDDSALYLCASSSFPRTGGYDTDTQYFGPGTRLTVL.

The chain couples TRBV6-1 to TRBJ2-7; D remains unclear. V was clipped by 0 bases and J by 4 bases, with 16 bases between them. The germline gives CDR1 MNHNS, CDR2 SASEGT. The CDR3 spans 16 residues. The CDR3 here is CASSEAGVGGSYEQYF. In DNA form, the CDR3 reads TGTGCCAGCAGTGAAGCTGGTGTTGGCGGTTCTTACGAGCAGTACTTC.

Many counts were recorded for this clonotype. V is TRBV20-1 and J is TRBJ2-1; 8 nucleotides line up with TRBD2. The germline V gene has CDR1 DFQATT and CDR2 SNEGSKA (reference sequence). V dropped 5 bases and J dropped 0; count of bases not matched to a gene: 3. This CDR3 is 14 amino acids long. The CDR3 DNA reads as TGCAGTGCTCAAAGCGGGGGCTCCTACAATGAGCAGTTCTTC. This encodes CSAQSGGSYNEQFF.

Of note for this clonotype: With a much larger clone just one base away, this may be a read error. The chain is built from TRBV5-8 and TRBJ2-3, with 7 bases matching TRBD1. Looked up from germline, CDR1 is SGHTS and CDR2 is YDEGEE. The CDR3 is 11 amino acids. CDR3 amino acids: CASRLDRTQYF. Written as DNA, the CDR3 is TGTGCCAGCAGGTTGGACAGGACGCAGTATTTT.